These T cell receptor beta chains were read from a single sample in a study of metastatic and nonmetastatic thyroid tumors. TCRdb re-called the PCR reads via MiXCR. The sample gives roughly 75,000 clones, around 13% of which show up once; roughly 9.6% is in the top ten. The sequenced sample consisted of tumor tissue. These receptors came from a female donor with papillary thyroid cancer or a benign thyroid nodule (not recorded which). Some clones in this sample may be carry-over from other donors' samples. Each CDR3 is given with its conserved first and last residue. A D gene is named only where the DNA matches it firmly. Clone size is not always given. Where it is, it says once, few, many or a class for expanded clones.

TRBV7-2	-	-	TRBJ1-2	CASSLAVETAFYGYTF	TGTGCCAGCAGCTTAGCCGTGGAGACAGCATTCTATGGCTACACCTTC
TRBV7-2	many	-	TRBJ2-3	CASSIHGSTDTQYF	TGTGCCAGCAGCATCCACGGGAGCACAGATACGCAGTATTTT
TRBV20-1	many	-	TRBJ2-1	CSARGTWNEQFF	TGCAGTGCTAGAGGGACTTGGAATGAGCAGTTCTTC
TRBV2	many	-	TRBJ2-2	CASSEWGGASNTGELFF	TGTGCCAGCAGTGAATGGGGTGGGGCTTCGAACACCGGGGAGCTGTTTTTT
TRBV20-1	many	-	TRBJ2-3	CSARDLQGAGADTQYF	TGCAGTGCTAGAGATCTCCAGGGGGCGGGGGCAGATACGCAGTATTTT
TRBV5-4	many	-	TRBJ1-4	CASSLVPGRSEKLFF	TGTGCCAGCAGCTTGGTCCCAGGGAGGAGTGAAAAACTGTTTTTT
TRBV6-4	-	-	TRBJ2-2	CASSDSFNTGELFF	TGTGCCAGCAGTGACTCGTTTAACACCGGGGAGCTGTTTTTT
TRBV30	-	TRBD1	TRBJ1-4	CAWSVGFGQDEKLFF	TGTGCCTGGAGTGTGGGATTCGGACAGGATGAAAAACTGTTTTTT
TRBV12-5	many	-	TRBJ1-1	CASGPDSGNTEAFF	TGTGCTAGTGGTCCCGACAGCGGGAACACTGAAGCTTTCTTT
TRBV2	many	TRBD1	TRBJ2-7	CASGTGTGGDEQYF	TGTGCCAGCGGTACCGGGACAGGGGGAGACGAGCAGTACTTC
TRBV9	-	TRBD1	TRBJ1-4	CASSVAGGPPGNERLFF	TGTGCCAGCAGCGTAGCAGGGGGCCCTCCAGGGAATGAAAGACTGTTTTTT
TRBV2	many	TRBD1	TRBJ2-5	CASSEEQGAGRETQYF	TGTGCCAGCAGTGAGGAACAGGGGGCGGGGAGAGAGACCCAGTACTTC
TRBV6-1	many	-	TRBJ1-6	CASRGASQGINSPLHF	TGTGCCAGCAGAGGAGCTTCCCAGGGGATTAATTCACCCCTCCACTTT
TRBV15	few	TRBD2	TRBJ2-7	CATSRESSGSYEQYF	TGTGCCACCAGCAGAGAATCTAGCGGGAGCTACGAGCAGTACTTC
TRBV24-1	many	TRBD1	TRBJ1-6	CATRCYDRGLVSYNSPLHF	TGTGCCACCAGGTGCTATGACAGGGGGCTGGTATCCTATAATTCACCCCTCCACTTT
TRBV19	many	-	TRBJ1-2	CASTPGGAGYGYTF	TGTGCCAGTACCCCCGGAGGGGCCGGGTATGGCTACACCTTC
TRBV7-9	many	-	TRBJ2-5	CASSLKEETQYF	TGTGCCAGCAGCTTAAAGGAAGAGACCCAGTACTTC
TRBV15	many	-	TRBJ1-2	CATSGGEITF	TGTGCCACCAGCGGGGGGGAGATCACCTTC
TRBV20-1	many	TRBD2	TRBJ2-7	CSARGGLAGGPGRYEQYF	TGCAGTGCTAGAGGGGGACTAGCGGGAGGGCCAGGACGCTACGAGCAGTACTTC
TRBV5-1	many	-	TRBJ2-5	CASSLGSQQYF	TGCGCCAGCAGCTTGGGGAGCCAGCAGTACTTC
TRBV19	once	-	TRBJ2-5	CASSTLREASETQYF	TGTGCCAGTAGTACATTGAGGGAAGCGTCTGAGACCCAGTACTTC
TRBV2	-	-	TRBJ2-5	CASSDEGRRCAQYF	TGTGCCAGCAGTGACGAGGGCCGACGGTGTGCCCAGTACTTC
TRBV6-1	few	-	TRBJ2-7	CASSPGHGISYEQYF	TGTGCCAGCAGCCCTGGACATGGTATCTCCTACGAGCAGTACTTC
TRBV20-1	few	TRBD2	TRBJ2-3	CSAALAGLVDTQYF	TGCAGTGCAGCCCTAGCGGGGTTGGTGGATACGCAGTATTTT
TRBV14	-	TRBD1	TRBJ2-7	CASSPGQGLGYEQYF	TGTGCCAGCAGCCCGGGACAGGGGTTGGGGTACGAGCAGTACTTC
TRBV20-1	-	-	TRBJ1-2	CSASAGVIYGYTF	TGCAGTGCCAGTGCGGGGGTAATCTATGGCTACACCTTC
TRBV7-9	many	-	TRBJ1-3	CAGWRTGNTIYF	TGTGCCGGATGGCGAACTGGAAACACCATATATTTT
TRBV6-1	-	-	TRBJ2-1	CASWWGRSYNEQFF	TGTGCCAGCTGGTGGGGAAGATCCTACAATGAGCAGTTCTTC
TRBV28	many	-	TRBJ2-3	CASSFPLRGADTQYF	TGTGCCAGCAGTTTTCCCCTTAGGGGGGCCGATACGCAGTATTTT
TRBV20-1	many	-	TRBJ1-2	CSARVKALGDYGYTF	TGCAGTGCTAGAGTCAAGGCCCTGGGAGACTATGGCTACACCTTC
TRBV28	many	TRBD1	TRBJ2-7	CASSPGQGPYEQYF	TGTGCCAGCAGTCCTGGACAGGGACCATACGAGCAGTACTTC
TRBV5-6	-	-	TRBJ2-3	CASSLTVTDTQYF	TGTGCCAGCAGCTTGACAGTCACAGATACGCAGTATTTT
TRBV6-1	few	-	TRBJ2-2	CASSQTTGELFF	TGTGCCAGCAGTCAAACTACCGGGGAGCTGTTTTTT
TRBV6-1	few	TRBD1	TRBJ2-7	CAGSQDRWRVKQYF	TGTGCCGGCAGCCAGGACAGGTGGCGCGTAAAGCAGTACTTC
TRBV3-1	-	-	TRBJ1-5	CASSRAGYGNQPQHF	TGTGCCAGCAGCCGAGCTGGGTACGGCAATCAGCCCCAGCATTTT
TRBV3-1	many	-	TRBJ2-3	CASSFTSGVSTDTQYF	TGTGCCAGCAGCTTTACCTCAGGGGTTTCGACAGATACGCAGTATTTT
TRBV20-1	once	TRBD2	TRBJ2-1	CSASGLAGRNDQFF	TGCAGTGCTTCGGGACTAGCTGGACGCAATGATCAGTTCTTC
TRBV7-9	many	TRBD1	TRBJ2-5	CASSVTGGETQYF	TGTGCCAGCAGTGTGACAGGGGGAGAGACCCAGTACTTC
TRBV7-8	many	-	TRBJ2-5	CASSPVGGPSETQYF	TGTGCCAGCAGCCCAGTGGGGGGCCCGTCCGAGACCCAGTACTTC
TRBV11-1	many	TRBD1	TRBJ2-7	CASSPRDRGGEQYF	TGTGCCAGCAGCCCCCGGGACAGGGGTGGCGAGCAGTACTTC
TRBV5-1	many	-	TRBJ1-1	CASSLAPLVNTEAFF	TGCGCCAGCAGCTTGGCCCCATTGGTTAACACTGAAGCTTTCTTT
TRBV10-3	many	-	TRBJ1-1	CAISEDLRTEAFF	TGTGCCATCAGTGAGGACCTCCGGACTGAAGCTTTCTTT
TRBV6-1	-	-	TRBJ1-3	CASRNRDTLYTIYF	TGTGCCAGCAGGAACAGGGATACTCTATACACCATATATTTT
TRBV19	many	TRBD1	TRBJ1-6	CASSMSGQGVNSPLHF	TGTGCCAGTAGTATGTCGGGACAGGGGGTTAATTCACCCCTCCACTTT
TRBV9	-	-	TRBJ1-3	CASSVAGNTIYF	TGTGCCAGCAGCGTTGCTGGAAACACCATATATTTT
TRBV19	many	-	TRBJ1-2	CASSPAGPTGYGYTF	TGTGCCAGTAGCCCAGCGGGACCTACAGGGTATGGCTACACCTTC
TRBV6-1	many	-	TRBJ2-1	CASSEKRGSGSVSSYNEQFF	TGTGCCAGCAGTGAAAAAAGGGGAAGTGGTTCGGTCAGCTCCTACAATGAGCAGTTCTTC
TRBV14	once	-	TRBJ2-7	CASSQVGLVEQYF	TGTGCCAGCAGCCAAGTAGGCTTGGTCGAGCAGTACTTC
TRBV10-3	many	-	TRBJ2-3	CAISEGTDTQYF	TGTGCCATCAGTGAGGGCACAGATACGCAGTATTTT
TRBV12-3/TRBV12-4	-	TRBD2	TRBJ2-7	CASSWTGGSYEQYF	TGTGCCAGCAGTTGGACGGGGGGCTCCTACGAGCAGTACTTC
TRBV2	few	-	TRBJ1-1	CASSVGLNTEAFF	TGTGCCAGCAGTGTGGGGTTAAACACTGAAGCTTTCTTT
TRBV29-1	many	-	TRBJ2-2	CSVQDPGELFF	TGCAGCGTCCAGGACCCCGGGGAGCTGTTTTTT
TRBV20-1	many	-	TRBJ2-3	CSANGIWSRSSTDTQYF	TGCAGTGCTAACGGGATTTGGAGCCGGTCTAGCACAGATACGCAGTATTTT
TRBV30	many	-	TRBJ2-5	CAWNLGQETQYF	TGTGCCTGGAATTTGGGGCAAGAGACCCAGTACTTC
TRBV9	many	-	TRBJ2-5	CASSVAANLEETQYF	TGTGCCAGCAGCGTAGCGGCTAATCTAGAAGAGACCCAGTACTTC